What follows are 20 T cell receptor beta chains derived from one specimen sequenced in a study of blood T cell repertoires in COVID-19. Using immunoSEQ multiplex PCR, the repertoire was profiled, and TCRdb retains in-frame clones only, with some absent. The sample consists of fewer than 300,000 clones, around three quarters of them appearing once. The sequencing input was peripheral blood. All receptors derive from a woman of 80 years or more with acute or convalescent COVID-19.

V and J are TRBV2 and TRBJ1-4, with D maybe TRBD1 (6 bases). Germline V gene lookup returns CDR1 SNHLY and CDR2 FYNNEI. CDR3 length: 15 residues. Trimming took 4 bases from V and 4 from J, leaving 13 bases between them. CDR3 nucleotides: TGTGCCAGCAGTGTGGGGGCCGGGAATAATGAAAAACTGTTTTTT. It codes for CASSVGAGNNEKLFF. The full variable domain, rest sourced from reference TRBV2 and TRBJ1-4, is EPEVTQTPSHQVTQMGQEVILRCVPISNHLYFYWYRQILGQKVEFLVSFYNNEISEKSEIFDDQFSVERPDGSNFTLKIRSTKLEDSAMYFCASSVGAGNNEKLFFGSGTQLSVL.

This clone has a handful of counts. The chain combines TRBV5-6 with TRBJ1-1, with TRBD1 matching 7 bases. CDR1 and CDR2 (germline): SGHDT, YYEEEE. J was trimmed by 7 bases and V by 7 bases; bases with no gene match: 10. The CDR3 covers 13 residues. As DNA, the CDR3 is TGTGCCAGCCAGCTAGGGACAGAAAATGAAGCTTTCTTT. Its protein is CASQLGTENEAFF. The full variable domain, with the rest looked up from reference TRBV5-6 and TRBJ1-1, is DAGVTQSPTHLIKTRGQQVTLRCSPKSGHDTVSWYQQALGQGPQFIFQYYEEEERQRGNFPDRFSGHQFPNYSSELNVNALLLGDSALYLCASQLGTENEAFFGQGTRLTVV.

J is TRBJ2-7 and V is TRBV6-5, with TRBD1 as a possible D gene (6 bases). V dropped 6 bases and J dropped 6 bases, with 12 bases sitting between them. The CDR3 is made up of 12 amino acids. Germline V gene data show CDR1 as MNHEY and CDR2 as SVGAGI. DNA of the CDR3: TGTGCCAGCAGGCAAACAGGGCGCGAGCAGTACTTC. It encodes CASRQTGREQYF.

V usage is TRBV25-1 and J usage is TRBJ1-3; maybe TRBD1 (5 bases). The V end was cut by 1 base, the J end by 3 bases, with 16 bases between. The CDR3 contains 17 residues. Looked up from germline, CDR1 is MGHDK and CDR2 is SYGVNS. The CDR3 nucleotides are TGTGCCAGCAGTGAATCCGGGGGTCTACGCGGTGGAAACACCATATATTTT. Amino acid sequence: CASSESGGLRGGNTIYF.

The chain is built from TRBV30 and TRBJ2-5; 10 nucleotides align to TRBD2. Per the germline V gene, CDR1 is GTSNPN and CDR2 is SVGIG (reference sequence). The V gene end was trimmed by 4 bases and the J gene end by 9 bases; junction bases not matched to a gene: 8. The length of the CDR3 is 13 residues. The CDR3 DNA reads as TGTGCCTGGAAAAGGTCTAGCGGGAGTCCCCAGTACTTC. Translating gives CAWKRSSGSPQYF. Using reference TRBV30 and TRBJ2-5 for the parts outside the CDR3, the full variable domain is SQTIHQWPATLVQPVGSPLSLECTVEGTSNPNLYWYRQAAGRGLQLLFYSVGIGQISSEVPQNLSASRPQDRQFILSSKKLLLSDSGFYLCAWKRSSGSPQYFGPGTRLLVL.

The CDR3 loop is CASSARSGPQHF. The CDR3 DNA follows: TGTGCCAGCAGTGCCCGTTCAGGGCCCCAGCATTTT. The gene calls are TRBV6-2 or TRBV6-3 and TRBJ1-5; D unclear. The V end was cut by 5 bases, the J end by 9 bases, with 11 bases between. From germline, CDR1 is MNHEY and CDR2 SVGEGT. CDR3 length equals 12 residues.

The chain is built from TRBV29-1 and TRBJ2-5; D perhaps matches TRBD2 (6 bases). The V gene's germline CDR1 is SQVTM and CDR2 ANQGSEA. The CDR3 loop spans 11 amino acids. Trimming stripped 8 bases from V and 5 bases from J, with 12 bases between. CDR3 sequence (DNA): TGCAGCCTCCGGGAGCAGGAGACCCAGTACTTC. Translated, it gives CSLREQETQYF.

This clone came up once. The CDR3 coding sequence is TGTGCCAGCAGCTCTGGATGGCCCGGCGGAAACACCGGGGAGCTGTTTTTT. Amino acid sequence: CASSSGWPGGNTGELFF. This rearrangement joins TRBV5-4 to TRBJ2-2, with D hard to call. The germline gives CDR1 SGHNT, CDR2 YYREEE (reference sequence). With 3 bases removed from V and 2 bases from J, the gap between germline ends came to 17 bases. There are 17 residues in the CDR3. The full variable domain, in which reference TRBV5-4 and TRBJ2-2 provide the parts outside the CDR3, is ETGVTQSPTHLIKTRGQQVTLRCSSQSGHNTVSWYQQALGQGPQFIFQYYREEENGRGNFPPRFSGLQFPNYSSELNVNALELDDSALYLCASSSGWPGGNTGELFFGEGSRLTVL.

As for this clone: The germline gene is not matched at one end of the junction; a read error may be the cause. The chain combines TRBV12-3 or TRBV12-4 with TRBJ2-7; possible D gene TRBD1, 5 bases. The CDR3 consists of 13 residues. The CDR3, as DNA: TGTGCCAGCACCGATACTCCTCGACAGATTTTGGACTTC. Translated, it gives CASTDTPRQILDF.

The genes are TRBV19 and TRBJ2-2; no clear D gene. Trimming left V 3 bases short and J 4 bases short, with 15 bases between. The CDR3 covers 16 residues. Germline CDR1 and CDR2: LNHDA and SQIVND (reference sequence). CDR3 bases: TGTGCCAGTAGTATGATGACTGCCTATAGCACCGGGGAGCTGTTTTTT. Translation gives CASSMMTAYSTGELFF.

This clone has a handful of counts. This chain links TRBV6-2 or TRBV6-3 with TRBJ2-1; possibly TRBD2 for D (6 bases). There are 14 residues in the CDR3. With 4 bases removed from V and 0 bases from J, the gap between germline ends came to 7 bases. Germline CDR1 reads MNHEY; CDR2 reads SVGEGT. The CDR3: CASSLTSSYNEQFF. As DNA, the CDR3 is TGTGCCAGCAGTTTGACTAGCTCCTACAATGAGCAGTTCTTC.

The genes are TRBV5-4 and TRBJ1-2; TRBD1 matches at 10 bases. Germline assignment: CDR1 SGHNT and CDR2 YYREEE (reference sequence). This CDR3 contains 15 residues. V shed 0 bases and J 7 bases; nucleotides not matched to a gene: 6. The CDR3 here is CASSLDRQGAIGYTF. DNA for the CDR3: TGTGCCAGCAGCTTGGATCGACAGGGGGCGATTGGCTACACCTTC.

The chain carries TRBV18 and TRBJ2-2; possible D gene TRBD2, 5 bases. The ends were cut back, 2 bases at V and 7 bases at J, with 5 bases in the middle. This CDR3 region has 12 residues. Germline CDR1 and CDR2: KGHSH and LQKENI. CDR3 protein: CASSPTSGELFF. The CDR3, as DNA: TGTGCCAGCTCACCAACTAGCGGGGAGCTGTTTTTT.

This chain uses TRBV6-2 or TRBV6-3 with TRBJ2-7; TRBD2 agrees at 7 bases. V gave up 4 bases and J gave up 3 bases; unmatched junction bases: 9. Germline V gene data show CDR1 as MNHEY and CDR2 as SVGEGT. This CDR3 has 15 amino acids. In DNA form, the CDR3 reads TGTGCCAGCAGTTCCGTAGGACTAGGGTTCTACGAGCAGTACTTC. Translating it yields CASSSVGLGFYEQYF.

V and J are TRBV6-8 and TRBJ2-7, with TRBD2 matching 12 bases. Looked up from germline, CDR1 is MNHGY and CDR2 is SAAAGT. J lost 3 bases, V lost 11 bases, and 17 bases had no gene match. CDR3 length: 17 residues. The CDR3 sequence: CAPQSTSGSNIRYEQYF. CDR3 sequence (DNA): TGTGCCCCGCAATCGACTAGCGGGAGCAATATACGCTACGAGCAGTACTTC.

This chain joins TRBV18 and TRBJ2-1, with 9 bases matching TRBD1. V was clipped by 2 bases and J by 9 bases; unmatched bases: 8. Per germline, CDR1 KGHSH and CDR2 LQKENI. The CDR3 runs 15 residues. CDR3 DNA: TGTGCCAGCTCACCATTCCCGGGACAGGGCGCTGAGCAGTTCTTC. It yields the protein CASSPFPGQGAEQFF.

The gene calls are TRBV19 and TRBJ1-5, with D unclear. The CDR3 sequence is 15 residues long. V was clipped by 2 bases and J by 1 base, with 9 bases between them. CDR1 is LNHDA and CDR2 is SQIVND in the germline V gene (reference sequence). The CDR3 region is CASSILGDSNQPQHF. CDR3 coding DNA: TGTGCCAGTAGTATATTGGGAGACAGCAATCAGCCCCAGCATTTT.

V and J are TRBV15 and TRBJ1-6; no reliable D call. The CDR3 sequence is 15 residues long. Germline V lookup: CDR1 LNHNV, CDR2 YYDKDF (reference sequence). The V end lost 5 bases, the J end lost 6 bases, and 14 bases lay between the germline ends. This chain's CDR3 is CATSREREFNSPLHF. DNA of the CDR3: TGTGCCACCAGCCGTGAGAGGGAGTTTAATTCACCCCTCCACTTT. The whole variable domain, filled in from reference TRBV15 and TRBJ1-6, reads DAMVIQNPRYQVTQFGKPVTLSCSQTLNHNVMYWYQQKSSQAPKLLFHYYDKDFNNEADTPDNFQSRRPNTSFCFLDIRSPGLGDTAMYLCATSREREFNSPLHFGNGTRLTVT.

The V gene is TRBV5-4, the J gene TRBJ1-2; 7 nucleotides agree with TRBD1. V trimming: 2 bases; J trimming: 5 bases; junction bases outside the gene matches: 9. The CDR3 totals 15 residues. Per the germline V gene, CDR1 is SGHNT and CDR2 is YYREEE (reference sequence). CDR3 protein: CASSFPGQSLYGYTF. The CDR3 region has the DNA TGTGCCAGCAGCTTCCCGGGACAGTCCCTTTATGGCTACACCTTC.

The CDR3 reads CASSFAGGYNEQFF. DNA for the CDR3: TGTGCCAGCAGCTTTGCGGGGGGATACAATGAGCAGTTCTTC. This chain links TRBV7-2 with TRBJ2-1, with TRBD2 matching over 8 bases. Trimming cost V 3 bases and J 4 bases; bases outside gene matches: 2. Germline assignment: CDR1 SGHTA and CDR2 FQGNSA. The CDR3 length is 14 residues.